The 15 T cell receptor beta chains given below trace back to one sample, sequenced in a study of blood T cell repertoires in COVID-19. Using immunoSEQ multiplex PCR, the repertoire was profiled, and TCRdb retains in-frame clones only, with some absent. The sample comprises 150,000 to 200,000 clones, less than 80% of which are singletons, and roughly 13% rests with the top ten. The sample comprised peripheral blood. The source is a man aged 50-60 years who had recovered from COVID-19.

The chain has TRBV2 and TRBJ1-5; 10 bases are a match to TRBD1. The CDR3 has 15 residues. V was pared by 3 bases and J by 5 bases, with 4 bases of the junction left unmatched. CDR1 is SNHLY and CDR2 is FYNNEI in the germline V gene. The DNA of the CDR3 is TGTGCCAGCAGTGACCCCGGGACAGGGGATCAGCCCCAGCATTTT. Translated, it gives CASSDPGTGDQPQHF.

CDR3 in amino acids: CASSLVGQGDEKLFF. In nucleotides, the CDR3 is TGTGCCAGCAGCTTAGTGGGACAGGGGGATGAAAAACTGTTTTTT. The rearrangement uses TRBV11-2 and TRBJ1-4, with TRBD1 matching 11 bases. The CDR3 spans 15 residues. The germline CDR1 and CDR2 sequences are SGHAT and FQNNGV. The V and J ends lost 1 base and 6 bases, in that order; junction bases with no gene match: 1.

This clone was observed a single time. This chain links TRBV19 with TRBJ2-5, with 11 bases matching TRBD2. Per germline, CDR1 LNHDA and CDR2 SQIVND (reference sequence). CDR3 length equals 13 residues. With 6 bases clipped from V and 6 bases from J, the junction kept 3 bases outside the gene matches. The CDR3 DNA sequence: TGTGCCAGTAGACTAGCGGGAGAGAAGACCCAGTACTTC. Protein: CASRLAGEKTQYF.

This sequence joins TRBV30 and TRBJ2-7; the D gene is possibly TRBD1 (5 bases). The CDR3 is 13 amino acids. The V end lost 0 bases, the J end lost 6 bases, and 12 bases lay between the germline ends. Germline V gene data show CDR1 as GTSNPN and CDR2 as SVGIG (reference sequence). This CDR3 reads CAWSVTEWGEQYF. The CDR3 nucleotides are TGTGCCTGGAGTGTGACAGAATGGGGCGAGCAGTACTTC.

The chain joins TRBV19 to TRBJ1-5; D perhaps matches TRBD1 (6 bases). There are 14 residues in the CDR3. Germline CDR1 reads LNHDA; CDR2 reads SQIVND (reference sequence). With 3 bases removed from V and 1 base from J, the gap between germline ends came to 7 bases. Written as DNA, the CDR3 is TGTGCCAGTAGTATCCAGGGGAGCAATCAGCCCCAGCATTTT. It is translated as CASSIQGSNQPQHF. Combining the CDR3 with reference TRBV19 and TRBJ1-5 gives the whole variable domain DGGITQSPKYLFRKEGQNVTLSCEQNLNHDAMYWYRQDPGQGLRLIYYSQIVNDFQKGDIAEGYSVSREKKESFPLTVTSAQKNPTAFYLCASSIQGSNQPQHFGDGTRLSIL.

The chain links TRBV7-8 to TRBJ1-1; D remains ambiguous. Trimming took 3 bases from V and 3 from J, leaving 8 bases between them. CDR1 is SGHVS, CDR2 FQNEAQ, per germline. The CDR3 has 13 amino acids. The CDR3 loop is CASSFAGDTEAFF. CDR3 DNA: TGTGCCAGCAGCTTCGCGGGAGACACTGAAGCTTTCTTT.

The V call is TRBV25-1, the J call TRBJ2-7; D perhaps matches TRBD2 (6 bases). This CDR3 is 13 amino acids long. Between the trimmed V and J ends, which lost 6 bases and 6 bases, there was a span of 15 bases. Germline CDR1 reads MGHDK; CDR2 reads SYGVNS. The CDR3 DNA reads as TGTGCCAGCAGAGGAGGGGACCAGGGCGAGCAGTACTTC. It translates to CASRGGDQGEQYF.

The chain couples TRBV3-1 (or the pseudogene TRBV3-2) to TRBJ1-2, with 10 bases identical to TRBD1. The CDR3 extends over 20 amino acids. Trimming removed 3 bases from V and 1 base from J; junction bases left unmatched: 17. CDR1 and CDR2 from the germline V gene are LGHDT and YNNKEL (reference sequence). This CDR3 reads CASSHSPYRDRGTHNYGYTF. As DNA, the CDR3 is TGTGCCAGCAGCCACAGTCCTTACCGGGACAGGGGTACCCATAACTATGGCTACACCTTC.

The J gene is TRBJ2-7, the V gene TRBV2; TRBD1 matches 9 bases. This CDR3 is built from 13 residues. J was trimmed by 5 bases and V by 7 bases; bases with no gene match: 6. Germline V gene lookup returns CDR1 SNHLY and CDR2 FYNNEI. The chain's CDR3 is CASNGQGRNEQYF. The CDR3, as DNA: TGTGCCAGCAATGGACAGGGGAGGAACGAGCAGTACTTC.

J is TRBJ2-7 and V is TRBV27; 7 bases agree with TRBD1. CDR3 length: 15 residues. The ends lost 10 bases at V and 2 bases at J; junction bases unmatched: 14. Germline lookup yields CDR1 MNHEY and CDR2 SMNVEV (reference sequence). CDR3 loop: CATSFRTGTAYEQYF. The CDR3 DNA sequence: TGTGCCACCAGCTTTCGGACCGGGACAGCCTACGAGCAGTACTTC.

J is TRBJ2-3 and V is TRBV19, with 9 positions matching TRBD1. This CDR3 contains 15 residues. Germline lookup yields CDR1 LNHDA and CDR2 SQIVND (reference sequence). J lost 1 base, V lost 6 bases, and 5 bases had no gene match. CDR3 DNA: TGTGCCAGTAGAAGACAGGGGGACGGCACAGATACGCAGTATTTT. Amino acids: CASRRQGDGTDTQYF. Drawing the rest from reference TRBV19 and TRBJ2-3, the complete variable domain is DGGITQSPKYLFRKEGQNVTLSCEQNLNHDAMYWYRQDPGQGLRLIYYSQIVNDFQKGDIAEGYSVSREKKESFPLTVTSAQKNPTAFYLCASRRQGDGTDTQYFGPGTRLTVL.

The V call is TRBV29-1, the J call TRBJ1-2; D remains unclear. V was cut by 5 bases and J by 8 bases, with 12 bases left in between. CDR3 length equals 11 residues. The germline V gene has CDR1 SQVTM and CDR2 ANQGSEA. CDR3 DNA: TGCAGCGTTTGGACTGCCGGCGGCTACACCTTC. Protein product: CSVWTAGGYTF.

This sequence joins TRBV30 and TRBJ2-6, with a possible D match to TRBD2 (8 bases). Trimming took off 8 bases at V and 0 bases at J, with 11 bases between the two ends. Looked up from germline, CDR1 is GTSNPN and CDR2 is SVGIG (reference sequence). The CDR3 covers 14 residues. The CDR3 DNA reads as TGTGCCCGGGAGGGGGCCTCTGGGGCCAACGTCCTGACTTTC. This translates into CAREGASGANVLTF.

The CDR3 nucleotides are TGTGCCAGCAGCTTACAGGGTAACAATTCACCCCTCCACTTT. Translated: CASSLQGNNSPLHF. The chain carries TRBV9 and TRBJ1-6; D perhaps matches TRBD1 (6 bases). The germline V gene has CDR1 SGDLS and CDR2 YYNGEE. The CDR3 is 14 amino acids. Trimming took 4 bases from V and 7 from J, leaving 12 bases between them. The variable domain in full, with the rest retrieved from reference TRBV9 and TRBJ1-6, is DSGVTQTPKHLITATGQRVTLRCSPRSGDLSVYWYQQSLDQGLQFLIQYYNGEERAKGNILERFSAQQFPDLHSELNLSSLELGDSALYFCASSLQGNNSPLHFGNGTRLTVT.

This chain uses TRBV10-3 with TRBJ2-3, with 10 bases lining up with TRBD2. CDR3 size: 16 residues. Germline V CDR1 and CDR2: ENHRY, SYGVKD. J gave up 6 bases and V 2 bases, and 8 bases lay outside the gene matches. CDR3 loop: CAISERLAGAGDTQYF. CDR3 DNA sequence: TGTGCCATCAGTGAGAGGCTAGCGGGAGCGGGGGATACGCAGTATTTT.